This T cell receptor beta chain was recorded in a study of shared clonotypes between healthy human individuals. Study-wide points: Large sequencing depth failed to make sorted-subset sequencing complete, rarefaction showed. Clonotype sharing among the donors was expected to vary with sequencing depth.

Points on this clone: Its antigen is unidentified.

V was pared by 3 bases and J by 7 bases, with 2 bases of the junction left unmatched. Germline lookup yields CDR1 MGHRA and CDR2 YSYEKL. The CDR3 covers 13 residues. The naive CD8 subset, CD45RO-negative cells positively selected for CCR7, excluded terminally differentiated effector memory CD45RA+ cells. The study enrolled healthy HIV-negative adults without recent acute infections or vaccinations as donors. Here immunoSEQ multiplex PCR was the method, and the copy in TCRdb shows in-frame clones only, minus some. This sample carries around 600,000 clones, 98% of them seen once, and the ten largest clones take 0.25% to 0.35%.

The chain combines TRBV4-1 with TRBJ2-7; 11 positions agree with TRBD2. Sequenced input: naive CD8+ T cells sorted from blood. This receptor was identified in a man aged 30 to 45 in good health. CDR3 amino acids: CASSQLAGGEQYF. The CDR3 DNA follows: TGCGCCAGCAGCCAGCTAGCGGGAGGTGAGCAGTACTTC.